This T cell receptor (beta chain) was sequenced in a study of T cell responses to AZD1222 COVID-19 vaccine. Whole-study results and caveats: Only a handful of AZD1222 recipients tested seropositive at baseline. Regions 160-218 and 743-854 held dominance among vaccine-associated CD4 TCRs, which spanned spike. Within unmutated variant regions lay the reported targets of nearly half of spike-specific TCRs.

About this clone itself: Its target is not known.

TCRdb keeps only in-frame clones here, not all; method: immunoSEQ multiplex PCR. The sample has roughly 120,000 clones, around 84% seen once. The CDR3 sequence is 13 residues long. Trimming shortened V by 6 bases and J by 3 bases, and 10 bases separated the two germline ends. Source: peripheral blood, taken on day 0 of AZD1222 vaccination. The gene calls are TRBV12-3 or TRBV12-4 and TRBJ2-3; weak D call: TRBD2 (5 bases). The TCR originated in an adult in good health. CDR3 sequence reads: CASREAVTDTQYF. The CDR3 DNA reads TGTGCCAGCAGGGAAGCGGTTACAGATACGCAGTATTTT.